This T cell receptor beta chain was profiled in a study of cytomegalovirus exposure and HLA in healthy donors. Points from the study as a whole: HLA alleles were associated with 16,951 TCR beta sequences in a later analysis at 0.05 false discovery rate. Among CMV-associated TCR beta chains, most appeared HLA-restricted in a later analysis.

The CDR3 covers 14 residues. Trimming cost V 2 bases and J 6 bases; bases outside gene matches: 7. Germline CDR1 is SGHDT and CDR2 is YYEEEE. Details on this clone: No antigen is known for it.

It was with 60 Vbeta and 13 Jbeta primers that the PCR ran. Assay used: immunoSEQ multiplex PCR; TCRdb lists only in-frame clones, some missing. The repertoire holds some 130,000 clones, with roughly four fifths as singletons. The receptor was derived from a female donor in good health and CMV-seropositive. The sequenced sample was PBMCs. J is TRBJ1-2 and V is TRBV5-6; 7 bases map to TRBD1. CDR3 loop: CASSFSYRGDGYTF. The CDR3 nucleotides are TGTGCCAGCAGCTTCTCATACAGGGGAGATGGCTACACCTTC.